The rows below give T cell receptor beta chains drawn from one sample of a study of vaccination effects on CD4 cells after COVID-19. These TCRs' antigens remain unknown. Produced via immunoSEQ multiplex PCR; TCRdb's table is partial and in-frame only. Of 70,000 to 85,000 clones in the sample, 70% to 80% were seen once. Sequenced here: CD4+ T cells from PBMCs cultured without peptide, sampled before COVID-19 vaccination. The receptors were sampled from a human donor who received a COVID-19 vaccine. Each CDR3 is given with its conserved first and last residue. The D gene is left open where the match is weak. Expanded clones get a size class; other rows say once, few or many, or leave the size out.

>NA|TRBV10-3|TRBJ1-6|NA
CAISESVGINSPLHF
TGTGCCATCAGTGAGTCGGTGGGTATTAATTCACCCCTCCACTTT
>NA|TRBV12-3/TRBV12-4|TRBJ1-2|NA
CASSLGTGRGYTF
TGTGCCAGCAGTTTAGGTACAGGGAGAGGCTACACCTTC
>NA|TRBV3-1/TRBV3-2|TRBJ2-1|NA
CASRSYNEQFF
TGTGCCAGCAGGAGCTACAATGAGCAGTTCTTC
>NA|TRBV12-3/TRBV12-4|TRBJ1-4|NA
CASSFRSNEKLFF
TGTGCCAGCAGTTTTCGGAGTAATGAAAAACTGTTTTTT
>few|TRBV5-1|TRBJ1-6|NA
CASSLAGGREGSPLHF
TGCGCCAGCAGCTTGGCCGGTGGGAGGGAGGGTTCACCCCTCCACTTT
>NA|TRBV18|TRBJ2-5|NA
CASRGAVVQETQYF
TGTGCCAGCCGCGGGGCGGTCGTACAAGAGACCCAGTACTTC
>few|TRBV5-1|TRBJ1-3|TRBD1
CASSFDRGAISGNTIYF
TGCGCCAGCAGCTTCGACAGGGGCGCCATCTCTGGAAACACCATATATTTT
>NA|TRBV5-1|TRBJ1-5|NA
CASSLGLDGNQPQHF
TGCGCCAGCAGCTTGGGGTTGGACGGGAATCAGCCCCAGCATTTT
>NA|TRBV7-2|TRBJ1-2|TRBD1
CASSSGQGPIGYTF
TGTGCCAGCAGCTCGGGACAGGGGCCGATTGGCTACACCTTC
>NA|TRBV5-1|TRBJ2-2|NA
CASSFENTGELFF
TGCGCCAGCAGCTTCGAAAACACCGGGGAGCTGTTTTTT
>NA|TRBV30|TRBJ2-5|NA
CAWARAQGAQYF
TGTGCCTGGGCCAGGGCTCAGGGAGCCCAGTACTTC
>NA|TRBV3-1/TRBV3-2|TRBJ2-3|TRBD1
CASSQEKDRGNTDTQYF
TGTGCCAGCAGCCAAGAAAAGGACAGGGGAAACACAGATACGCAGTATTTT
>once|TRBV7-2|TRBJ2-2|NA
CASSFLRTGELFF
TGTGCCAGCAGCTTCCTTAGGACCGGGGAGCTGTTTTTT
>NA|TRBV5-1|TRBJ1-6|NA
CASSLTGWDNSPLHF
TGCGCCAGCAGCTTGACAGGGTGGGATAATTCACCCCTCCACTTT
>NA|TRBV30|TRBJ2-5|NA
CAWTPRGRETQYF
TGTGCCTGGACCCCGCGGGGGCGTGAGACCCAGTACTTC
>NA|TRBV18|TRBJ1-1|NA
CASSPTVGGTEAFF
TGTGCCAGCTCACCAACGGTAGGGGGAACTGAAGCTTTCTTT
>NA|TRBV5-1|TRBJ2-1|TRBD2
CASSLTTSGQRNEQFF
TGCGCCAGCAGCTTAACGACTAGCGGGCAACGAAATGAGCAGTTCTTC
>many|TRBV6-6|TRBJ1-2|NA
CASRSGGGYTF
TGTGCCAGCAGATCAGGTGGTGGCTACACCTTC
>NA|TRBV5-1|TRBJ2-3|TRBD2
CASSLGSGGAMGTQYF
TGCGCCAGCAGCTTGGGTAGCGGGGGGGCCATGGGAACGCAGTATTTT
>NA|TRBV10-2|TRBJ2-2|TRBD1
CASSGGQSHTGELFF
TGCGCCAGCAGTGGGGGACAGTCTCACACCGGGGAGCTGTTTTTT
>NA|TRBV6-5|TRBJ1-1|NA
CASSLGGNGAFF
TGTGCCAGCAGCCTTGGGGGGAATGGAGCTTTCTTT
>few|TRBV4-1|TRBJ1-6|TRBD1
CASSDAGQAGSPLHF
TGCGCCAGCAGCGACGCCGGACAGGCAGGATCACCCCTCCACTTT
>few|TRBV6-6|TRBJ2-2|TRBD1
CASVRGSDTGELFF
TGTGCCAGCGTCAGGGGGTCGGACACCGGGGAGCTGTTTTTT
>few|TRBV29-1|TRBJ1-1|TRBD1
CSVPPGQGATEAFF
TGCAGCGTGCCTCCGGGACAGGGGGCCACTGAAGCTTTCTTT
>NA|TRBV24-1|TRBJ2-3|TRBD1
CATSDWGTGASTDTQYF
TGTGCCACCAGTGATTGGGGAACAGGGGCAAGCACAGATACGCAGTATTTT
>few|TRBV19|TRBJ1-5|NA
CASSIPGRTYQPQHF
TGTGCCAGTAGTATACCGGGGAGGACTTATCAGCCCCAGCATTTT
>NA|TRBV6-5|TRBJ2-4|NA
CAALGRNIQYF
TGTGCCGCTTTGGGGCGAAACATTCAGTACTTC
>few|TRBV3-1/TRBV3-2|TRBJ1-1|NA
CASSRRVGERTEAFF
TGTGCCAGCAGCCGAAGGGTGGGTGAGCGGACTGAAGCTTTCTTT
>NA|TRBV4-1|TRBJ1-5|NA
CASSQDLNNQPQHF
TGCGCCAGCAGCCAAGATCTAAATAATCAGCCCCAGCATTTT
>NA|TRBV6-6|TRBJ1-2|NA
CASSYSTGGQGYTF
TGTGCCAGCAGTTACAGTACGGGGGGGCAAGGCTACACCTTC